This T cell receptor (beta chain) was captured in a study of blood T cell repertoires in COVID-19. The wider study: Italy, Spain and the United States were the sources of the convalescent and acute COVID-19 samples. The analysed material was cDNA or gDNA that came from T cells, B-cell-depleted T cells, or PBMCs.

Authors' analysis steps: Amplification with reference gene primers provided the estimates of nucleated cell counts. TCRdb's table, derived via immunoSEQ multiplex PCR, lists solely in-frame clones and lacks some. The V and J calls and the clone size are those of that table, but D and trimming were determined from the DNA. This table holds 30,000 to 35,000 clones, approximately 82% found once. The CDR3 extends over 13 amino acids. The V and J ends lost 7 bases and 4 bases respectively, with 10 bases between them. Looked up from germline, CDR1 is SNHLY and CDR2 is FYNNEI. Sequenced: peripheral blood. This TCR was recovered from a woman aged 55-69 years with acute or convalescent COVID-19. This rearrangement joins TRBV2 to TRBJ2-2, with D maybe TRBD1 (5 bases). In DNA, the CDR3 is TGTGCCAGCAAGAGACAGACCACCGGGGAGCTGTTTTTT. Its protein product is CASKRQTTGELFF. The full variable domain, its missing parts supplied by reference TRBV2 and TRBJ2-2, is EPEVTQTPSHQVTQMGQEVILRCVPISNHLYFYWYRQILGQKVEFLVSFYNNEISEKSEIFDDQFSVERPDGSNFTLKIRSTKLEDSAMYFCASKRQTTGELFFGEGSRLTVL.